The source of this T cell receptor beta chain is a study of Graves' ophthalmopathy and Graves' hyperthyroidism. In its sample, this clonotype was seen many times. The sequenced template was RNA, covering the TCR beta CDR3 region. HTBI primers primed a first-round RT-PCR, and a second-round multiplex PCR followed. TCRdb re-called the multiplex PCR reads with MiXCR, one entry per CDR3 protein. This table holds 220,000 or so distinct CDR3 sequences, 20% to 25% found once. This CDR3 is 15 amino acids long. Germline-derived CDR1 and CDR2 are SGHRS and YFSETQ. Trimming took 1 base from V and 0 from J, leaving 11 bases between them.

The TCR originated in a woman aged 45-60 years with Graves' ophthalmopathy. The chain recombines TRBV5-1 with TRBJ2-7; unclear D gene. The specimen sequenced was peripheral blood. The CDR3 bases are TGCGCCAGCAGCTTGAATCCCAGCAGCTCCTACGAGCAGTACTTC. The encoded protein is CASSLNPSSSYEQYF.